The 15 T cell receptor beta chains below were found in one sample sequenced in a study of monozygotic twins with inflammatory bowel disease. From the 5' RACE reads, TCRdb lists one entry per CDR3 protein and no DNA. This sample's table reports about 450,000 distinct CDR3 sequences. Sequenced input: blood. These receptors came from a human donor with ulcerative colitis or Crohn's disease, or a healthy co-twin of an affected twin (not recorded which).

V usage is TRBV30 and J usage is TRBJ2-2; TCRdb indicates TRBD2, and absent DNA this call remains unverified. The germline V gene encodes CDR1 GTSNPN and CDR2 SVGIG (reference sequence). CDR3 length equals 16 residues. CDR3 in amino acids: CAWSSLPTSSTGELFF.

The chain uses TRBV4-3 and TRBJ1-5; TCRdb lists TRBD1, though no DNA is available to test this call. The CDR3 consists of 14 residues. CDR1 and CDR2 (germline): LGHNA, YSLEER. CDR3 in amino acids: CASSQDRGRQPQHF.

The gene calls are TRBV20-1 and TRBJ1-2; checking the TCRdb D call of TRBD1 is not possible without DNA. CDR1 and CDR2 (germline): DFQATT, SNEGSKA (reference sequence). CDR3 size: 16 residues. CDR3 protein: CSARDQGRGPVGGYTF.

This chain joins TRBV29-1 and TRBJ2-1; the TCRdb D gene call, TRBD1, has no DNA to confirm it. This CDR3 is 13 amino acids long. Germline V gene lookup returns CDR1 SQVTM and CDR2 ANQGSEA. The CDR3 protein is CSADREKLDEQFF.

V usage is TRBV12-5 and J usage is TRBJ2-1; there is no DNA to check the TCRdb D call of TRBD1. Germline CDR1 LGHNT, CDR2 FRNRAP. The CDR3 loop spans 15 amino acids. CDR3 sequence: CASGPTGRGDNEQFF.

The chain employs TRBV29-1 and TRBJ1-4; TCRdb picks TRBD1, but there is no DNA to check that call. CDR3 size: 13 residues. Germline CDR1 SQVTM, CDR2 ANQGSEA. The CDR3 reads CSVAGDGNEKLFF.

The chain couples TRBV9 to TRBJ2-2. Germline loops: CDR1 SGDLS, CDR2 YYNGEE. The CDR3 extends over 12 amino acids. Here the CDR3 reads CASSVSSGELFF.

This chain connects TRBV20-1 to TRBJ2-1; TCRdb lists TRBD2, though no DNA is available to test this call. Germline V CDR1 and CDR2: DFQATT, SNEGSKA (reference sequence). This CDR3 region has 13 residues. The CDR3 here is CSARGAGEGEQFF.

V usage is TRBV7-9 and J usage is TRBJ2-1; TCRdb gives TRBD2 as the D gene, but with no DNA this cannot be confirmed. Germline values: CDR1 SEHNR, CDR2 FQNEAQ (reference sequence). CDR3 length: 17 amino acids. This chain's CDR3 is CASSSRGGGPNNNEQFF.

The chain uses TRBV20-1 and TRBJ2-5; TCRdb designates TRBD2, a call that cannot be tested without DNA. Per the germline V gene, CDR1 is DFQATT and CDR2 is SNEGSKA (reference sequence). This CDR3 is built from 16 residues. CDR3 region: CSARVPGSGGPETQYF.

V usage is TRBV12-3 or TRBV12-4 and J usage is TRBJ2-2; the TCRdb call, TRBD1, lacks DNA for checking. The CDR3 is 16 amino acids. CDR3 in amino acids: CASRFREGQGTGELFF.

This chain connects TRBV4-2 to TRBJ2-3; lacking DNA, the TRBD2 call made by TCRdb goes unchecked. CDR1 LGHNA and CDR2 YNFKEQ come from the germline V gene. There are 15 residues in the CDR3. This CDR3 is CASSQEGRDSDTQYF.

The rearrangement links TRBV12-3 or TRBV12-4 to TRBJ2-1; TCRdb indicates TRBD2, and absent DNA this call remains unverified. The CDR3 contains 14 residues. The chain's CDR3 is CASGLGTSYNEQFF.

The chain joins TRBV20-1 to TRBJ2-3; TCRdb designates TRBD1, a call that cannot be tested without DNA. Looked up from germline, CDR1 is DFQATT and CDR2 is SNEGSKA (reference sequence). CDR3 length equals 13 residues. The chain's CDR3 is CSAHDRGTDTQYF.

The genes are TRBV5-5 and TRBJ1-5. CDR3 length: 13 residues. Germline V lookup: CDR1 SGHKS, CDR2 YYEKEE (reference sequence). CDR3 sequence: CASSLSGNQPQHF. Filled out from reference TRBV5-5 and TRBJ1-5, the complete variable domain reads DAGVTQSPTHLIKTRGQQVTLRCSPISGHKSVSWYQQVLGQGPQFIFQYYEKEERGRGNFPDRFSARQFPNYSSELNVNALLLGDSALYLCASSLSGNQPQHFGDGTRLSIL.